The 11 T cell receptor beta chains below were found in one sample sequenced in a study of blood T cell repertoires in COVID-19. Generated by immunoSEQ multiplex PCR, the TCRdb table keeps only in-frame clones and is missing some. The sample records 250,000 to 350,000 clones, approximately 88% being singletons. The sample consisted of PBMCs or T cells enriched from blood (not recorded which). The receptors here all came from a middle-aged woman who had recovered from COVID-19.

V gene TRBV2 combines with J gene TRBJ2-7; D not resolved. Per germline, CDR1 SNHLY and CDR2 FYNNEI. This CDR3 is built from 14 residues. The ends were cut back, 4 bases at V and 2 bases at J, with 12 bases in the middle. As DNA, the CDR3 is TGTGCCAGCAGTGTAACAGCACAAGCCTACGAGCAGTACTTC. This gives the protein CASSVTAQAYEQYF.

The CDR3 loop reads CASSQPSGVQPQHF. The CDR3 DNA reads as TGCGCCAGCAGCCAACCCTCAGGGGTTCAGCCCCAGCATTTT. V is TRBV4-1 and J is TRBJ1-5; maybe TRBD1 (6 bases). V dropped 2 bases and J dropped 6 bases, with 11 bases sitting between them. Germline CDR1 is MGHRA and CDR2 is YSYEKL. There are 14 residues in the CDR3.

V gene TRBV10-1 combines with J gene TRBJ1-2; unclear D gene. This CDR3 is built from 13 residues. The germline V gene has CDR1 WNHNN and CDR2 SYGVQD (reference sequence). V shed 0 bases and J shed 4 bases, with 6 bases lying between them. The CDR3 sequence: CASSESSGYGYTF. In DNA, the CDR3 is TGCGCCAGCAGTGAGTCGTCAGGCTATGGCTACACCTTC.

CDR3 DNA sequence: TGCGCCAGCAGACCCCAGAATCAAGCCTACGAGCAGTACTTC. Translated: CASRPQNQAYEQYF. The chain links TRBV10-2 to TRBJ2-7; D gene uncertain. The germline gives CDR1 WSHSY, CDR2 SAAADI. V lost 6 bases and J lost 2, with 14 bases in between. The CDR3 covers 14 residues.

The rearrangement uses TRBV28 and TRBJ2-7; 10 bases agree with TRBD2. The CDR3 contains 15 residues. Germline values: CDR1 MDHEN, CDR2 SYDVKM. V was pared by 6 bases and J by 4 bases, with 9 bases of the junction left unmatched. CDR3 loop: CASSAPASGSYEQYF. The CDR3 DNA reads as TGTGCCAGCAGCGCTCCGGCTAGCGGGAGTTACGAGCAGTACTTC.

V usage is TRBV12-3 or TRBV12-4 and J usage is TRBJ2-1, with a tentative D call TRBD2 (5 bases). The CDR3 extends over 12 amino acids. Trimming cost V 3 bases and J 10 bases, with 10 bases left between them. CDR3 DNA sequence: TGTGCCAGCAGTTTGGAGGCCGGAGAGCAGTTCTTC. It is translated as CASSLEAGEQFF.

The rearrangement joins TRBV2 to TRBJ2-3; D might be TRBD2 (5 bases). The CDR3 runs 12 residues. The V gene's germline CDR1 is SNHLY and CDR2 FYNNEI. V lost 6 bases and J 6 bases, leaving 10 bases between the germline ends. CDR3 sequence reads: CASSRWEDTQYF. The CDR3 region has the DNA TGTGCCAGCAGCAGATGGGAGGATACGCAGTATTTT. Full variable domain (missing parts from reference TRBV2 and TRBJ2-3): EPEVTQTPSHQVTQMGQEVILRCVPISNHLYFYWYRQILGQKVEFLVSFYNNEISEKSEIFDDQFSVERPDGSNFTLKIRSTKLEDSAMYFCASSRWEDTQYFGPGTRLTVL.

The chain uses TRBV18 and TRBJ2-7; the match to TRBD2 covers 10 bases. V dropped 6 bases and J dropped 2; count of bases not matched to a gene: 4. Per the germline V gene, CDR1 is KGHSH and CDR2 is LQKENI. This CDR3 spans 14 amino acids. The CDR3 bases are TGTGCCAGCTCCTACAGCGGGAGGGCCTACGAGCAGTACTTC. This codes for CASSYSGRAYEQYF.

This chain uses TRBV11-3 with TRBJ2-7; 7 bases are a match to TRBD1. The germline V gene has CDR1 SGHNT and CDR2 YENEEA. This CDR3 has 13 amino acids. Trimming at V came to 2 bases and at J to 5 bases, leaving 3 bases not matched to a gene. CDR3 sequence (DNA): TGTGCCAGCAGCTTATCAGGGGGTCACGAGCAGTACTTC. Encoded protein: CASSLSGGHEQYF.

The chain is built from TRBV28 and TRBJ1-5, with 9 bases identical to TRBD1. The CDR3 spans 16 residues. V gave up 6 bases and J gave up 14 bases; unmatched junction bases: 20. Germline V gene lookup returns CDR1 MDHEN and CDR2 SYDVKM. The CDR3 nucleotides are TGTGCCAGCAGCCTCGGGACAGGGCCCCAAGGTTGGGTGAAGCATTTT. It specifies CASSLGTGPQGWVKHF.

J is TRBJ2-5 and V is TRBV3-1 (or the pseudogene TRBV3-2), with D possibly TRBD1 on 6 matching bases. This CDR3 is 15 amino acids long. V dropped 6 bases and J dropped 5 bases, with 19 bases sitting between them. Germline CDR1 and CDR2: LGHDT and YNNKEL (reference sequence). CDR3 residues: CASRKSRQDPETQYF. The DNA for the CDR3 is TGTGCCAGCAGGAAAAGTCGACAGGACCCGGAGACCCAGTACTTC.